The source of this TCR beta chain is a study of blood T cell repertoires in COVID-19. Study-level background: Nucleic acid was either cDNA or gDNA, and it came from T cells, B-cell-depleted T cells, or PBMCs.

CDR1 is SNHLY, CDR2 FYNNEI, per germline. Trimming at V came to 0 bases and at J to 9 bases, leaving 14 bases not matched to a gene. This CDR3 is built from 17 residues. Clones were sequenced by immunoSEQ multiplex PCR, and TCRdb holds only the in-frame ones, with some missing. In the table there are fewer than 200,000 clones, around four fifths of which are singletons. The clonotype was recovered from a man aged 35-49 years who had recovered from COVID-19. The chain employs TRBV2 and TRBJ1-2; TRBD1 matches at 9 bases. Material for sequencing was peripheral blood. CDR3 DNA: TGTGCCAGCAGTGAAGCGGGACCTCTCCGGGACAGGGTGTGCTACACCTTC. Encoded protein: CASSEAGPLRDRVCYTF.